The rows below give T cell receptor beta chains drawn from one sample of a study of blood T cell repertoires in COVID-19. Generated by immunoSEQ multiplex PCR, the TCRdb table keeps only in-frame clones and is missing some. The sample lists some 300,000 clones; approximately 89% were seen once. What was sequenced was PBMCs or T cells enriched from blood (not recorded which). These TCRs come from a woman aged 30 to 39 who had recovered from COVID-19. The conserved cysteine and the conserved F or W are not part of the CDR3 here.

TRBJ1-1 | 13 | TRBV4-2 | ASSQDELRNTEAF
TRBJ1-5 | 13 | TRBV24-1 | ATSDAGTGNQPQH
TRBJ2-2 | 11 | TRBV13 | ATSEPNTGELF
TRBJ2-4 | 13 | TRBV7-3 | ASSLRVSSGNIQY
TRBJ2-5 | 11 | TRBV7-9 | ASSLDRRETQY
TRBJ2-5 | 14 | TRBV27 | ASSLTRYRVQETQY
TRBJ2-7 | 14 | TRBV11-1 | ASSYRTSGPSYEQY
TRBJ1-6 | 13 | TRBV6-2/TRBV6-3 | ASSYSTRPHSPLH
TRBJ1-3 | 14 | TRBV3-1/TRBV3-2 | ASTTPSGESGNTIY
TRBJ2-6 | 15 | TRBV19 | ASKYPGPDSGANVLT
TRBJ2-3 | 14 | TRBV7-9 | ASSLGASVGTDTQY
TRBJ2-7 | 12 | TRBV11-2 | ASSLLGGTYEQY
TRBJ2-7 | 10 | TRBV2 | ASSVQFYEQY
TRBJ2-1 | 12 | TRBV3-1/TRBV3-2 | ASSSPLQFNEQF
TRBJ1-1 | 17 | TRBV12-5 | ASGLVLGTRGGGHTEAF
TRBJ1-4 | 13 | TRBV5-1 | APHYRGHLGEKLF
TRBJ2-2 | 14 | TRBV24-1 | ATSDPGQGRSGELF
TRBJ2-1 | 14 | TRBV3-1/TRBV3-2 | ASSQRGTSGRTEQF
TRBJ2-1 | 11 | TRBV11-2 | ASSRGLVSEQF
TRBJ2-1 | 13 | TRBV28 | ASSPTSGSHNEQF
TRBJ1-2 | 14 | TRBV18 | ASSSGTGLLLYGYT
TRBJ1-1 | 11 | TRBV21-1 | ASSNIVNTEAF
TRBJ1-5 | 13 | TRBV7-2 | ASSLEGYRNQPQH
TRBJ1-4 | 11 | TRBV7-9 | ASSFEGVEKLF
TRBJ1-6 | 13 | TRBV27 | ASSFLAVVNSPLH
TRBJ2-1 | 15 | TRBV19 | ASIKTPGQGGRNEQF
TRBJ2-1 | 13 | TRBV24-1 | ATSDLYNRETEQF
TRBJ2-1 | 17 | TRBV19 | ASSVWGLAGGSSYNEQF
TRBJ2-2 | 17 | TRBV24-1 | ATSDLTSGVKLNTGELF
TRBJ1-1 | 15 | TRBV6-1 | ASSGGGQGASNTEAF
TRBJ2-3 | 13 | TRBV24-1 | ATSDQGGGLVTQY
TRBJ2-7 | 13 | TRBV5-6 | ASSPTGGFPYEQY
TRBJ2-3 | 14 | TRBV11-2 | ASTLDRAGPTDTQY
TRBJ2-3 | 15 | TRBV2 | ASSIGLAGVFTDTQY
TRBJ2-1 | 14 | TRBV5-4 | ASSLDLGTSSTEQF
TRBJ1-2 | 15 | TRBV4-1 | ASSQSLIQGNDYGYT
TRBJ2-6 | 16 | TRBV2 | ASSAGLAGGSGANVLT
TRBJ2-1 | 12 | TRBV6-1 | ASSEGGTLKEQF
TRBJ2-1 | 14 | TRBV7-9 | ASSFSGQNSYNEQF
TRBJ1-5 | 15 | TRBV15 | ATNFEGTGSSNQPQH
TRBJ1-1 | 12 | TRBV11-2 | ASSPLLGGTEAF
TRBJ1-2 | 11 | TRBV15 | ATGEQGNYGYT
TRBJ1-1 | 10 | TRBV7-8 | ASSLLPGLAF
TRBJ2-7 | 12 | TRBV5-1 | ASSRLAGVEEQY
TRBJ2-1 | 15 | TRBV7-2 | ASSLLITGGAYNEQF
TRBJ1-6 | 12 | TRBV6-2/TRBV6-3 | ASSRTAEWSPLH
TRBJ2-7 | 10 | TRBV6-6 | ASRPGGPEQY
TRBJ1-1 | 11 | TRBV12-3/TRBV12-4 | ASSPDTNTEAF
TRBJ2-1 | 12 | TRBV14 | ASSPQGVNNEQF
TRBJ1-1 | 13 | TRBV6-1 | ASSDDRGTDTEAF
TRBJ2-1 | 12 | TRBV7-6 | ASNPTGLNNEQF
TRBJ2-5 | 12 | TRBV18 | ASSPTGGQETQY
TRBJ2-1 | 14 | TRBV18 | ASSPPGGGGSNEQF
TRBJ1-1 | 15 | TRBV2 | ASKTDRGVPYSAEAF
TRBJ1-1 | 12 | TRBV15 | ATSGRRGSIEAF
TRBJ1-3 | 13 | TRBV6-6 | ASSRDRSSGNTIY
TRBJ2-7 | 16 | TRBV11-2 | ASSFRLAGGPSSYEQY
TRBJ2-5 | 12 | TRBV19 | ASGQTGGQGTQY
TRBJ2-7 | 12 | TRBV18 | ASSPGSELYEQY